Listed below are T cell receptor beta chains from one sample, sequenced in a study of human T cells and chemical hapten exposure. In TCRdb, the RACE reads were re-called with MiXCR into one record per CDR3 protein. The data show approximately 370,000 distinct CDR3 sequences, roughly 6% seen once. The sample consisted of whole blood, taken in connection with sensitization to the hapten diphenylcyclopropenone (DPC). The receptors stem from a woman between 18 and 30 years old with alopecia areata. Some clones in this sample may be carry-over from other donors' samples. Both conserved end residues are part of each CDR3. Fields, in order: V gene, J gene, clone size, D gene, CDR3 protein, CDR3 DNA. D genes are given only for firm matches. Size is stated for part of the rows, as once, few or many counts, or as a class when the clone is expanded.

>TRBV6-2/TRBV6-3|TRBJ2-1|few|-
CASSYWGLRDNEQFF
TGTGCCAGCAGTTACTGGGGACTTAGGGACAATGAGCAGTTCTTC
>TRBV18|TRBJ2-5|many|-
CASSPQEETQYF
TGTGCCAGCTCACCACAAGAAGAGACCCAGTACTTC
>TRBV6-1|TRBJ1-5|-|TRBD1
CASISQGVGQPQHF
TGTGCCAGCATATCACAGGGGGTAGGCCAGCCCCAGCATTTT
>TRBV5-6|TRBJ1-4|many|-
CASRRGATNEKLFF
TGTGCCAGCAGACGCGGAGCAACTAATGAAAAACTGTTTTTT
>TRBV5-1|TRBJ2-2|few|-
CASSLDGILGELFF
TGCGCCAGCAGCTTGGATGGGATTCTTGGGGAGCTGTTTTTT
>TRBV25-1|TRBJ2-7|many|-
CASSESRRHEQYF
TGTGCCAGCAGTGAATCTCGACGGCACGAGCAGTACTTC
>TRBV6-5|TRBJ1-5|few|-
CASSRGADSNQPQHF
TGTGCCAGCAGCCGCGGGGCCGATAGCAATCAGCCCCAGCATTTT
>TRBV7-7|TRBJ2-3|many|-
CASSLITDTQYF
TGTGCTAGCAGCTTAATCACAGATACGCAGTATTTT
>TRBV27|TRBJ1-2|many|-
CASSLKDRDGYTF
TGTGCCAGCAGTTTAAAGGACAGAGATGGCTACACCTTC
>TRBV12-3/TRBV12-4|TRBJ1-2|many|TRBD1
CASSLKGGVYGYTF
TGTGCCAGCAGTTTAAAAGGGGGCGTCTATGGCTACACCTTC
>TRBV3-1|TRBJ2-7|many|-
CASSQDYGEQYF
TGTGCCAGCAGCCAAGACTACGGCGAGCAGTACTTC
>TRBV28|TRBJ1-1|many|TRBD1
CASTSSGTDFEAFF
TGTGCCAGCACCTCTTCCGGGACAGACTTTGAAGCTTTCTTT
>TRBV12-3/TRBV12-4|TRBJ2-3|many|-
CASSLGGGRTDTQYF
TGTGCTAGCAGCTTAGGTGGGGGACGCACAGATACGCAGTATTTT
>TRBV4-2|TRBJ2-1|many|TRBD2
CASSPPQAGGGSHYNEQFF
TGTGCCAGCAGCCCGCCCCAAGCGGGCGGGGGGTCCCACTACAATGAGCAGTTCTTC
>TRBV20-1|TRBJ2-7|few|TRBD1
CSARDQIATGGGQYF
TGCAGTGCTAGAGATCAGATAGCCACAGGGGGTGGGCAGTACTTC
>TRBV7-2|TRBJ2-3|many|-
CASSRLGRASTDTQYF
TGTGCCAGCAGCAGACTAGGGAGAGCTAGCACAGATACGCAGTATTTT